This TCR beta chain was captured by sequencing in a study of blood T cell repertoires in COVID-19. Study in general: COVID-19 samples from acute and convalescent phases originated in the United States, Italy and Spain. T cells, B-cell-depleted T cells, or PBMCs provided the cDNA or gDNA that served as material.

Per the study methods: Amplification with reference gene primers provided the estimates of nucleated cell counts. Profiled with immunoSEQ multiplex PCR; TCRdb holds only in-frame clones, not every one. Clone size and the V and J calls come from that table; the DNA yielded D and trimming. The sample lists roughly 65,000 clones, more than 75% occurring once. This clone appeared a single time. V shed 3 bases and J shed 0 bases, with 12 bases lying between them. CDR1 is SGHDT, CDR2 YYEEEE, per germline. The CDR3 contains 16 residues. The TCR originated in a man in his 60s with acute or convalescent COVID-19. The chain employs TRBV5-6 and TRBJ2-2; possible D gene TRBD2, 8 bases. The sample comprised peripheral blood. The CDR3 nucleotides read TGTGCCAGCAGCTACAGGGGACTAGCGAACACCGGGGAGCTGTTTTTT. Translated, it gives CASSYRGLANTGELFF.